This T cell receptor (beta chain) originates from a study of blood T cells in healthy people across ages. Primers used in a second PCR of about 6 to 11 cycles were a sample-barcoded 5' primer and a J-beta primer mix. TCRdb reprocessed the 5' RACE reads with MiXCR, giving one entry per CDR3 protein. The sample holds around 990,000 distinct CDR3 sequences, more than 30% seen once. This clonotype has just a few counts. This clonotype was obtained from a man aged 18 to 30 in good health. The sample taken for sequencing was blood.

CDR3 protein: CASSPSSGETHNYGYTF. The CDR3 coding sequence is TGTGCCAGCAGCCCGTCATCCGGGGAAACCCACAACTATGGCTACACCTTC. The rearrangement uses TRBV4-2 and TRBJ1-2; D is undetermined. CDR3 length: 17 residues. V lost 4 bases and J lost 2, with 20 bases in between. Germline V gene lookup returns CDR1 LGHNA and CDR2 YNFKEQ.